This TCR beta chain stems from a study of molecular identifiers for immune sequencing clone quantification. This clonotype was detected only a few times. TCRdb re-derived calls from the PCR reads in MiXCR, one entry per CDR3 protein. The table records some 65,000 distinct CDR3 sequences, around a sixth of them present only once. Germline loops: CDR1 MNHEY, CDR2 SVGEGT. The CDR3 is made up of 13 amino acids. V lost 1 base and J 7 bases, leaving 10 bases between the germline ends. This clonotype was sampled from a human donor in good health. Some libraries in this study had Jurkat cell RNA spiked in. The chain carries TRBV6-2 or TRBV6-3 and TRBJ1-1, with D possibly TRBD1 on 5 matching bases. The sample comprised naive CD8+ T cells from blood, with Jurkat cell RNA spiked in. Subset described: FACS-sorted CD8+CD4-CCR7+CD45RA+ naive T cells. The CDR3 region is CASSYFGGGEAFF. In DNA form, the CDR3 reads TGTGCCAGCAGTTACTTCGGGGGAGGTGAAGCTTTCTTT.